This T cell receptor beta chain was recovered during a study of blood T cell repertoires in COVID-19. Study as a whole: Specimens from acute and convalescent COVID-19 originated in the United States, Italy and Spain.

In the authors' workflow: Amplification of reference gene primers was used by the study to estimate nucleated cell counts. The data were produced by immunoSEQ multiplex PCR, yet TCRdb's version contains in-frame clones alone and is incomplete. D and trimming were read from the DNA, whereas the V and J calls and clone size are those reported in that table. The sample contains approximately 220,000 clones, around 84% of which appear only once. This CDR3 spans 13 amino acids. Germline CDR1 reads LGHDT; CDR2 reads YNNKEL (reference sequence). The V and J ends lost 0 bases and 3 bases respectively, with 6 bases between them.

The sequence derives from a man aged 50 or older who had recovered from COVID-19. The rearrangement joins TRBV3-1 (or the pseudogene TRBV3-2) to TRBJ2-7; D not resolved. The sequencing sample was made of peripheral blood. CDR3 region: CASSQDYHYEQYF. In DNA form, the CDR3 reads TGTGCCAGCAGCCAAGACTACCACTACGAGCAGTACTTC.